This TCR beta chain was documented in a study of blood T cell repertoires in COVID-19. On the study more broadly: PBMCs, B-cell-depleted T cells, or T cells provided the cDNA or gDNA that made up the material.

V shed 5 bases, J shed 1 base, and the junction held 4 bases outside the gene matches. CDR1 is SGHTA, CDR2 FQGNSA, per germline. The CDR3 length is 14 residues. Participants' reported clinical history set cohort assignment. Donors in Cohort 3 counted as recovered after two negative PCRs, clearance, or symptom resolution. This table comes from immunoSEQ multiplex PCR, and its TCRdb copy is limited to in-frame clones, with some not included. The data contain over 200,000 clones, roughly 87% of them singletons. This rearrangement joins TRBV7-2 to TRBJ2-5; 7 bases align to TRBD2. The sequence was collected from a man aged 25-45 years who had recovered from COVID-19. The source material was PBMCs or T cells enriched from blood (not recorded which). The CDR3 here is CASSISGSQETQYF. Written as DNA, the CDR3 is TGTGCCAGCAGCATTAGCGGGTCCCAAGAGACCCAGTACTTC.